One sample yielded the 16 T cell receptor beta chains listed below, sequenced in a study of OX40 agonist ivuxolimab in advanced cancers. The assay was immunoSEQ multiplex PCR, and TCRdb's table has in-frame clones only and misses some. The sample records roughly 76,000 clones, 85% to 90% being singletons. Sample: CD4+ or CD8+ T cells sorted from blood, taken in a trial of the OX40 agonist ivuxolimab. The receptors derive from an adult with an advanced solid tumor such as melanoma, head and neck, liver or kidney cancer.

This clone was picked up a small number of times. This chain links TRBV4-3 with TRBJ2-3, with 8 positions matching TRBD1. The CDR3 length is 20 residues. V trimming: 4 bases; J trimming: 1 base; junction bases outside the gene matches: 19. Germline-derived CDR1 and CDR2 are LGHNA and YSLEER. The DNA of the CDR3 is TGCGCCAGCAGCCGAGGGGGCAGGGGGCAAATAGCTGGTCGCACAGATACGCAGTATTTT. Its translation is CASSRGGRGQIAGRTDTQYF.

The CDR3 DNA is TGTGCCAGCAGTAAACGGCGGGGAAGTGAAAACACCATATATTTT. Protein product: CASSKRRGSENTIYF. V is TRBV6-5 and J is TRBJ1-3, with D unclear. Per germline, CDR1 MNHEY and CDR2 SVGAGI. This CDR3 contains 15 residues. Trimming removed 5 bases from V and 6 bases from J, with 17 bases in between.

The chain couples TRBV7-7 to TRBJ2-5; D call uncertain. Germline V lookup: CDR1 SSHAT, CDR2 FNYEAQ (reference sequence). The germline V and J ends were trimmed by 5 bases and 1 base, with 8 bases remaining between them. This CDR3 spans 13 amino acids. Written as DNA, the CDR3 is TGTGCCAGCAGCCAAAGGGTCCAAGAGACCCAGTACTTC. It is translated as CASSQRVQETQYF. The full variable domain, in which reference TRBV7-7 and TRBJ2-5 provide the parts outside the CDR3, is GAGVSQSPRYKVTKRGQDVTLRCDPISSHATLYWYQQALGQGPEFLTYFNYEAQPDKSGLPSDRFSAERPEGSISTLTIQRTEQRDSAMYRCASSQRVQETQYFGPGTRLLVL.

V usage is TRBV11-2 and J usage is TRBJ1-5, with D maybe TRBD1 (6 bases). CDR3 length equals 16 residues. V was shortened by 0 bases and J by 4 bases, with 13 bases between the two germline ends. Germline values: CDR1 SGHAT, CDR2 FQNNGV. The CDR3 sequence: CASSLEIRTDNQPQHF. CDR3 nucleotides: TGTGCCAGCAGCTTAGAGATTAGGACAGATAATCAGCCCCAGCATTTT. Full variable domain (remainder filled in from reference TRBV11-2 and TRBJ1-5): EAGVAQSPRYKIIEKRQSVAFWCNPISGHATLYWYQQILGQGPKLLIQFQNNGVVDDSQLPKDRFSAERLKGVDSTLKIQPAKLEDSAVYLCASSLEIRTDNQPQHFGDGTRLSIL.

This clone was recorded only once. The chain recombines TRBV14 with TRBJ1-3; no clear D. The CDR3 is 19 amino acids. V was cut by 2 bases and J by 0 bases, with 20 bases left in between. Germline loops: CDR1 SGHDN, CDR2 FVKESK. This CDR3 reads CASSQYQTQAIRSGNTIYF. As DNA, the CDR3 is TGTGCCAGCAGCCAATATCAGACCCAAGCGATCCGCTCTGGAAACACCATATATTTT.

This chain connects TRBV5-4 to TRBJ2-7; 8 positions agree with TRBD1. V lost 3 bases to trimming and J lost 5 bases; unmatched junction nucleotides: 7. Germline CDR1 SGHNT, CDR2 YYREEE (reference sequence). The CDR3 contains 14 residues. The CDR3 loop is CASSSRTGLNEQYF. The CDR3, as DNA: TGTGCCAGCAGCTCACGGACAGGGCTGAACGAGCAGTACTTC.

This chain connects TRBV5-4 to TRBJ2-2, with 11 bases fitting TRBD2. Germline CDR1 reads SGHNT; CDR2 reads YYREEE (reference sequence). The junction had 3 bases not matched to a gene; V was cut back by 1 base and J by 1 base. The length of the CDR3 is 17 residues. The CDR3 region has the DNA TGTGCCAGCAGCTTGCAGACTAGCGGGATGAACACCGGGGAGCTGTTTTTT. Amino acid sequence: CASSLQTSGMNTGELFF.

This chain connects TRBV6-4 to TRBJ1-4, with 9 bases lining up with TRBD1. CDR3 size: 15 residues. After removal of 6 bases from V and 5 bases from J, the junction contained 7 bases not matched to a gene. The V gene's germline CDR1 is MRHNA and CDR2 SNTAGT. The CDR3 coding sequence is TGTGCCAGCAGCCGACAGGGGGGCGCCAATGAAAAACTGTTTTTT. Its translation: CASSRQGGANEKLFF.

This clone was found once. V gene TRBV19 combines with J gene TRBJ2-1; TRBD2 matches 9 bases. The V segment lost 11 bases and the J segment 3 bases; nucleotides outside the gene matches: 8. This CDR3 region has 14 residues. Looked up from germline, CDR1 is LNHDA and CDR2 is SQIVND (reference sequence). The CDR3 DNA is TGTGCCTCCGCCGGGACTAGCAGCTACAATGAGCAGTTCTTC. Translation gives CASAGTSSYNEQFF. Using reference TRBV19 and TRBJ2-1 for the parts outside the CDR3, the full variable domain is DGGITQSPKYLFRKEGQNVTLSCEQNLNHDAMYWYRQDPGQGLRLIYYSQIVNDFQKGDIAEGYSVSREKKESFPLTVTSAQKNPTAFYLCASAGTSSYNEQFFGPGTRLTVL.

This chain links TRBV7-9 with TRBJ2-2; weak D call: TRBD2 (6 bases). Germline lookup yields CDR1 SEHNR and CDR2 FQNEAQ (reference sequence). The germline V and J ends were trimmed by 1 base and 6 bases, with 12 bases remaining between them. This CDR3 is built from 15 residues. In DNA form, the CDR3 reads TGTGCCAGCAGCTTAGAAGGCGGGACCGCCGGGGAGCTGTTTTTT. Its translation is CASSLEGGTAGELFF.

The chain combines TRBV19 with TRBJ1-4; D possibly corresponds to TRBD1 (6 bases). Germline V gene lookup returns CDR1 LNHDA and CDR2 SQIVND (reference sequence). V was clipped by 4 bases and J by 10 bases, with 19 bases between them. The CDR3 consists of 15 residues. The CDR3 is CASSTPTGTSAKLFF. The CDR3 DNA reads TGTGCCAGTAGTACCCCCACAGGGACGTCAGCAAAACTGTTTTTT.

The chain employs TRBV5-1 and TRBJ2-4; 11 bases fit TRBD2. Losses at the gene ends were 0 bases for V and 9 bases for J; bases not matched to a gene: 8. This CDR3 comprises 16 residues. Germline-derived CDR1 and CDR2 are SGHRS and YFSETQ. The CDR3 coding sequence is TGCGCCAGCAGCTTGGGAACTAGCGGGAGCGGGCGCATTCAGTACTTC. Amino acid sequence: CASSLGTSGSGRIQYF.

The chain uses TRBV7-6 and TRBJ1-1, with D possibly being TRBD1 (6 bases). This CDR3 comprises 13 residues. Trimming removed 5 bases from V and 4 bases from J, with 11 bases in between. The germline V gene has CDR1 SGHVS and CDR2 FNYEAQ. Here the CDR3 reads CASSATGSTEAFF. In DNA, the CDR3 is TGTGCCAGCAGCGCTACAGGGAGCACTGAAGCTTTCTTT.

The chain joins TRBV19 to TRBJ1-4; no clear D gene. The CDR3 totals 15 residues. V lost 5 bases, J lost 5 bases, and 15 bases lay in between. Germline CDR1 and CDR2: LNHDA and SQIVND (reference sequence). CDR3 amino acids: CASSPRIPLNEKLFF. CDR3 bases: TGTGCCAGTAGTCCACGGATCCCCTTAAATGAAAAACTGTTTTTT.

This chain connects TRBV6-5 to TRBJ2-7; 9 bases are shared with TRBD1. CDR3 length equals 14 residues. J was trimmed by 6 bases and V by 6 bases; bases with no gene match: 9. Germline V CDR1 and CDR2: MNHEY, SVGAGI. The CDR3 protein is CASSPGQGMIEQYF. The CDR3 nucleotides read TGTGCCAGCAGCCCAGGACAGGGGATGATCGAGCAGTACTTC.

The CDR3 coding sequence is TGCGCCAGCAGCTCCTTACTAGCGGGGGACAATGAGCAGTTCTTC. Its protein is CASSSLLAGDNEQFF. The chain is built from TRBV5-1 and TRBJ2-1; 11 bases map to TRBD2. Germline assignment: CDR1 SGHRS and CDR2 YFSETQ. This CDR3 contains 15 residues. V shed 3 bases and J 5 bases; nucleotides not matched to a gene: 4.